Following are 25 T cell receptor beta chains from one sample sequenced in a study of blood T cell repertoires in COVID-19. The assay was immunoSEQ multiplex PCR, and TCRdb's table has in-frame clones only and misses some. The sample shows some 270,000 clones, about 84% of them seen only once. Sequencing was carried out using peripheral blood. The receptors were sampled from a woman older than 75 with COVID-19, enrolled during active disease.

The rearrangement links TRBV2 to TRBJ1-2, with 7 nucleotides matching TRBD1. The germline V gene has CDR1 SNHLY and CDR2 FYNNEI. This CDR3 has 14 residues. V lost 4 bases to trimming and J lost 4 bases; unmatched junction nucleotides: 6. The CDR3 DNA follows: TGTGCCAGCAGTGCCGGGACAGCAGTCTATGGCTACACCTTC. It yields the protein CASSAGTAVYGYTF.

This clone was counted once. This rearrangement joins TRBV7-6 to TRBJ1-4; D possibly corresponds to TRBD1 (6 bases). The germline V and J ends were trimmed by 6 bases and 7 bases, with 15 bases remaining between them. Germline V lookup: CDR1 SGHVS, CDR2 FNYEAQ. The CDR3 is 14 residues long. The CDR3 sequence is CASRGTGLGEKLFF. The CDR3 region has the DNA TGTGCCAGCAGAGGAACAGGGCTGGGTGAAAAACTGTTTTTT. Drawing the rest from reference TRBV7-6 and TRBJ1-4, the complete variable domain is GAGVSQSPRYKVTKRGQDVALRCDPISGHVSLYWYRQALGQGPEFLTYFNYEAQQDKSGLPNDRFSAERPEGSISTLTIQRTEQRDSAMYRCASRGTGLGEKLFFGSGTQLSVL.

The chain links TRBV29-1 to TRBJ2-1; TRBD2 agrees at 7 bases. This CDR3 region has 14 residues. Germline V gene lookup returns CDR1 SQVTM and CDR2 ANQGSEA. The V gene end was trimmed by 6 bases and the J gene end by 3 bases; junction bases not matched to a gene: 8. CDR3 in DNA: TGCAGCGTACTAGCGCGGGATAACTACAATGAGCAGTTCTTC. It yields the protein CSVLARDNYNEQFF.

The gene calls are TRBV5-8 and TRBJ2-3; TRBD1 might be the D (7 bases). This CDR3 region has 15 residues. V shed 3 bases and J shed 1 base, with 12 bases lying between them. Per germline, CDR1 SGHTS and CDR2 YDEGEE. The CDR3 loop is CASSYDREGTDTQYF. CDR3 DNA sequence: TGTGCCAGCAGCTACGACAGGGAGGGCACAGATACGCAGTATTTT.

The chain combines TRBV28 with TRBJ1-5; tentative D call: TRBD1 (5 bases). The V and J ends lost 5 bases and 0 bases respectively, with 11 bases between them. The CDR3 is made up of 15 amino acids. Germline lookup yields CDR1 MDHEN and CDR2 SYDVKM. The CDR3 sequence: CASSNPQGSNQPQHF. CDR3 nucleotide sequence: TGTGCCAGCAGTAACCCCCAGGGTAGCAATCAGCCCCAGCATTTT.

The rearrangement uses TRBV23-1 and TRBJ1-2; TRBD1 matches 8 bases. TRBV23-1 is sorted into the ORF group, with uncertain function. V lost 10 bases to trimming and J lost 8 bases; unmatched junction nucleotides: 15. CDR3 length equals 14 residues. The CDR3 region has the DNA TGCGCCAAAAACAGGGGGTTTCCAGGAGGGGGCTACACCTTC. Its translation is CAKNRGFPGGGYTF.

J is TRBJ1-2 and V is TRBV6-5; D is unclear. Trimming shortened V by 3 bases and J by 4 bases, and 9 bases separated the two germline ends. The length of the CDR3 is 13 residues. Germline loops: CDR1 MNHEY, CDR2 SVGAGI. CDR3 residues: CASSYRVGYGYTF. The CDR3, as DNA: TGTGCCAGCAGTTATCGGGTAGGCTATGGCTACACCTTC.

This rearrangement joins TRBV5-1 to TRBJ2-5; D is perhaps TRBD2 (5 bases). Trimming removed 2 bases from V and 0 bases from J, with 8 bases in between. Germline CDR1 SGHRS, CDR2 YFSETQ. This CDR3 spans 14 amino acids. The CDR3 DNA reads TGCGCCAGCAGCTTCGGACTGGACCAAGAGACCCAGTACTTC. Amino acids: CASSFGLDQETQYF.

The V and J genes are TRBV9 and TRBJ1-5; tentatively, D is TRBD1 (6 bases). The germline CDR1 and CDR2 sequences are SGDLS and YYNGEE. This CDR3 region has 15 residues. V lost 6 bases, J lost 7 bases, and 20 bases lay in between. The CDR3, as DNA: TGTGCCAGCACCCGGTCGGGGGGCCTTGGACAGCCCCAGCATTTT. This encodes CASTRSGGLGQPQHF.

This chain uses TRBV7-2 with TRBJ1-2; tentative D call: TRBD1 (6 bases). The V gene lost 5 bases and the J gene lost 8 bases, with 18 bases spanning the gap. The CDR3 covers 14 residues. CDR1 and CDR2 (germline): SGHTA, FQGNSA. The CDR3 nucleotides read TGTGCCAGCAGCGTCGGGGCAGGGGAGAGGGGCTACACCTTC. It codes for CASSVGAGERGYTF. The variable domain in full, completed from reference TRBV7-2 and TRBJ1-2, reads GAGVSQSPSNKVTEKGKDVELRCDPISGHTALYWYRQSLGQGLEFLIYFQGNSAPDKSGLPSDRFSAERTGGSVSTLTIQRTQQEDSAVYLCASSVGAGERGYTFGSGTRLTVV.

J is TRBJ1-1 and V is TRBV5-1, with 7 bases identical to TRBD1. CDR1 SGHRS and CDR2 YFSETQ come from the germline V gene. V shed 4 bases and J 0 bases; nucleotides not matched to a gene: 9. This CDR3 has 16 residues. Written as DNA, the CDR3 is TGCGCCAGCAGCCCACAGCCCGGGACAGTGAACACTGAAGCTTTCTTT. Translation gives CASSPQPGTVNTEAFF. Together with reference TRBV5-1 and TRBJ1-1, the CDR3 gives the full variable domain: KAGVTQTPRYLIKTRGQQVTLSCSPISGHRSVSWYQQTPGQGLQFLFEYFSETQRNKGNFPGRFSGRQFSNSRSEMNVSTLELGDSALYLCASSPQPGTVNTEAFFGQGTRLTVV.

This clone was detected once. The DNA of the CDR3 is TGCGCCAGCAGCCTATGGACAGCAACTAATGAAAAACTGTTTTTT. Translating it yields CASSLWTATNEKLFF. The V call is TRBV4-1, the J call TRBJ1-4, with a tentative D call TRBD1 (6 bases). Per the germline V gene, CDR1 is MGHRA and CDR2 is YSYEKL. CDR3 length equals 15 residues. The V end lost 4 bases, the J end lost 0 bases, and 9 bases lay between the germline ends.

This clone was seen only a few times. Here the CDR3 DNA reads TGTGCCTGGACTAGCGGGGGGAACACCGGGGAGCTGTTTTTT. Translated: CAWTSGGNTGELFF. The chain links TRBV30 to TRBJ2-2; TRBD2 matches 10 bases. Germline V CDR1 and CDR2: GTSNPN, SVGIG (reference sequence). J lost 1 base, V lost 4 bases, and 0 bases had no gene match. This CDR3 comprises 14 residues.

This clone was counted a single time. The rearrangement joins TRBV7-2 to TRBJ1-1, with D unresolved. V lost 1 base and J lost 4, with 16 bases in between. The CDR3 runs to 16 residues. Germline V gene sequence: CDR1 SGHTA, CDR2 FQGNSA. DNA for the CDR3: TGTGCCAGCAGCTTAGATTCTGGGATGGGGAGCACTGAAGCTTTCTTT. It translates to CASSLDSGMGSTEAFF.

The CDR3 reads CASSAGPVNSPLHF. CDR3 coding DNA: TGTGCCAGCAGCGCTGGGCCGGTTAATTCACCCCTCCACTTT. J is TRBJ1-6 and V is TRBV7-3; D is ambiguous. Germline loops: CDR1 SGHTA, CDR2 FQGTGA. The germline V and J ends were trimmed by 5 bases and 6 bases, with 11 bases remaining between them. The CDR3 is 14 residues long.

The chain links TRBV7-2 to TRBJ2-1; TRBD2 aligns across 8 bases. Germline CDR1 is SGHTA and CDR2 is FQGNSA. After removal of 6 bases from V and 1 base from J, the junction contained 5 bases not matched to a gene. The CDR3 spans 15 residues. The DNA for the CDR3 is TGTGCCAGCAGGGCAGCGGGGGAGTCCTACAATGAGCAGTTCTTC. Translation gives CASRAAGESYNEQFF.

This chain connects TRBV28 to TRBJ2-5, with TRBD2 matching over 9 bases. The length of the CDR3 is 16 residues. Looked up from germline, CDR1 is MDHEN and CDR2 is SYDVKM. J was trimmed by 2 bases and V by 6 bases; bases with no gene match: 10. CDR3: CASSSASLAGQETQYF. The CDR3 DNA is TGTGCCAGCAGCTCCGCAAGTCTAGCGGGGCAAGAGACCCAGTACTTC. The whole variable domain, remainder taken from reference TRBV28 and TRBJ2-5, is DVKVTQSSRYLVKRTGEKVFLECVQDMDHENMFWYRQDPGLGLRLIYFSYDVKMKEKGDIPEGYSVSREKKERFSLILESASTNQTSMYLCASSSASLAGQETQYFGPGTRLLVL.

This clone was seen a few times. V is TRBV5-8 and J is TRBJ1-6; 7 positions match TRBD1. Germline lookup yields CDR1 SGHTS and CDR2 YDEGEE. V trimming: 1 base; J trimming: 9 bases; junction bases outside the gene matches: 7. The CDR3 loop spans 15 amino acids. As DNA, the CDR3 is TGTGCCAGCAGCTTGCGGGGGACAGCCGGTTCACCCCTCCACTTT. Amino acid sequence: CASSLRGTAGSPLHF.

The V gene is TRBV3-1 (or the pseudogene TRBV3-2), the J gene TRBJ1-2, with TRBD1 matching 9 bases. V gave up 4 bases and J gave up 3 bases; unmatched junction bases: 6. The CDR3 has 15 residues. The germline V gene has CDR1 LGHDT and CDR2 YNNKEL (reference sequence). Here the CDR3 DNA reads TGTGCCAGCAGCCCTGCTCGGGACAGGGACTATGGCTACACCTTC. This encodes CASSPARDRDYGYTF.

A single count supports this clone. The chain combines TRBV2 with TRBJ2-7; weak D call: TRBD1 (6 bases). The ends were cut back, 7 bases at V and 1 base at J, with 11 bases in the middle. The CDR3 sequence is 13 residues long. Germline-derived CDR1 and CDR2 are SNHLY and FYNNEI. The CDR3: CASNNRVSYEQYF. The CDR3, as DNA: TGTGCCAGCAATAACAGGGTTTCCTACGAGCAGTACTTC.

The chain recombines TRBV19 with TRBJ1-5; 8 nucleotides match TRBD1. The CDR3 sequence is 19 residues long. Per germline, CDR1 LNHDA and CDR2 SQIVND (reference sequence). J lost 1 base, V lost 5 bases, and 16 bases had no gene match. The CDR3 region has the DNA TGTGCCAGTAGTGTAACACGGGACAGGAGGCAATTAAGCAATCAGCCCCAGCATTTT. Its translation is CASSVTRDRRQLSNQPQHF. Combining the CDR3 with reference TRBV19 and TRBJ1-5 gives the whole variable domain DGGITQSPKYLFRKEGQNVTLSCEQNLNHDAMYWYRQDPGQGLRLIYYSQIVNDFQKGDIAEGYSVSREKKESFPLTVTSAQKNPTAFYLCASSVTRDRRQLSNQPQHFGDGTRLSIL.

In its sample, this clone was seen once. V and J are TRBV19 and TRBJ2-2, with 9 bases identical to TRBD1. The CDR3 loop spans 16 amino acids. The V gene's germline CDR1 is LNHDA and CDR2 SQIVND (reference sequence). Trimming removed 5 bases from V and 5 bases from J; junction bases left unmatched: 9. The CDR3 DNA sequence: TGTGCCAGTAGTTACTCACAGGGGGCGATGACCGGGGAGCTGTTTTTT. Its protein product is CASSYSQGAMTGELFF.

The rearrangement uses TRBV5-4 and TRBJ1-1; D is ambiguous. The CDR3 is 14 amino acids. Germline V gene data show CDR1 as SGHNT and CDR2 as YYREEE (reference sequence). V was cut by 1 base and J by 1 base, with 8 bases left in between. This chain's CDR3 is CASSLKLQNTEAFF. The CDR3 DNA reads as TGTGCCAGCAGCTTGAAACTCCAGAACACTGAAGCTTTCTTT. Based on the CDR3 plus reference TRBV5-4 and TRBJ1-1, the full variable domain is ETGVTQSPTHLIKTRGQQVTLRCSSQSGHNTVSWYQQALGQGPQFIFQYYREEENGRGNFPPRFSGLQFPNYSSELNVNALELDDSALYLCASSLKLQNTEAFFGQGTRLTVV.

V usage is TRBV6-4 and J usage is TRBJ2-5; 7 bases fit TRBD1. V was clipped by 10 bases and J by 4 bases; unmatched bases: 9. Germline values: CDR1 MRHNA, CDR2 SNTAGT. This CDR3 has 13 residues. CDR3 in amino acids: CAIRPGQPETQYF. CDR3 sequence (DNA): TGTGCCATCAGACCGGGACAGCCAGAGACCCAGTACTTC.

This rearrangement joins TRBV4-1 to TRBJ1-5, with 9 bases identical to TRBD1. V lost 0 bases to trimming and J lost 8 bases; unmatched junction nucleotides: 5. Per the germline V gene, CDR1 is MGHRA and CDR2 is YSYEKL. CDR3 size: 15 residues. CDR3: CASSQDGQGYEPQHF. DNA for the CDR3: TGCGCCAGCAGCCAAGATGGACAGGGGTATGAGCCCCAGCATTTT.